Listed below are T cell receptor beta chains from one sample, sequenced in a study of PD-1 blockade in classical Hodgkin lymphoma. Profiling relied on immunoSEQ multiplex PCR, and the TCRdb table lists in-frame clones only, not all of them. There are some 33,000 clones in the sample; around 68% occur only once, and roughly 4% lies in the top ten. Here the sequenced sample was peripheral blood mononuclear cells (PBMCs), taken before the fourth cycle of nivolumab. The receptors come from a human donor with classical Hodgkin lymphoma. Each CDR3 is given with its conserved first and last residue. The D gene is left open where the match is weak. Clone size is stated in some rows and not others, as once, few, many or a class when expanded.

clone_size j_call d_call v_call cdr3_length cdr3_aa cdr3_nt
- TRBJ2-7 - TRBV28 14 CASTLEGQSYEQYF TGTGCCAGCACCTTGGAGGGACAGTCCTACGAGCAGTACTTC
- TRBJ2-3 TRBD2 TRBV30 17 CAWSVGVAGGPPDTQYF TGTGCCTGGAGTGTTGGCGTAGCGGGAGGGCCACCAGATACGCAGTATTTT
- TRBJ1-2 - TRBV19 12 CASTTRNYGYTF TGTGCCAGTACAACAAGAAACTATGGCTACACCTTC
few TRBJ1-2 TRBD1 TRBV9 16 CASSVPTQGRDYGYTF TGTGCCAGCAGCGTCCCCACACAGGGGAGGGACTATGGCTACACCTTC
- TRBJ1-5 - TRBV19 16 CASSIGGRGGGQPQHF TGTGCCAGTAGTATAGGGGGGCGGGGAGGCGGCCAGCCCCAGCATTTT
- TRBJ1-1 - TRBV6-6 14 CASSYQTGSTEAFF TGTGCCAGCAGTTACCAAACAGGGAGCACTGAAGCTTTCTTT
- TRBJ2-7 - TRBV27 16 CASSRRQAPDYWEQYF TGTGCCAGCAGTCGTCGACAGGCCCCCGACTATTGGGAGCAGTACTTC
- TRBJ1-2 - TRBV30 15 CAWSQGRANHYGYTF TGTGCCTGGAGCCAGGGGAGGGCGAACCACTATGGCTACACCTTC
- TRBJ1-2 - TRBV27 14 CASSPPPPNYGYTF TGTGCCAGCAGCCCCCCCCCACCCAACTATGGCTACACCTTC
few TRBJ2-7 TRBD1 TRBV19 13 CASRTGTEYEQYF TGTGCCAGCCGAACCGGGACAGAATACGAGCAGTACTTC
- TRBJ1-6 - TRBV9 14 CASSEWDRGSPLHF TGTGCCAGCAGCGAGTGGGACCGGGGTTCACCCCTCCACTTT
- TRBJ2-1 TRBD1 TRBV9 16 CASSLTWDRGRNEQFF TGTGCCAGCAGCCTCACATGGGACAGGGGGCGCAATGAGCAGTTCTTC
- TRBJ1-6 TRBD1 TRBV19 14 CAARDSQHNSPLHF TGTGCAGCTCGGGACAGTCAACATAATTCACCCCTCCACTTT
few TRBJ1-2 - TRBV12-5 13 CASGIGTPEGYTF TGTGCTAGTGGTATCGGGACCCCAGAAGGCTACACCTTC
- TRBJ2-7 - TRBV30 11 CAWSDYYEQYF TGTGCCTGGAGTGACTACTACGAGCAGTACTTC
- TRBJ2-7 - TRBV28 14 CASSFAGLTYEQYF TGTGCCAGCAGTTTCGCAGGGCTCACCTACGAGCAGTACTTC
- TRBJ2-7 - TRBV5-5 15 CASTNQPGVIDEQYF TGTGCCAGCACCAATCAACCCGGGGTGATCGACGAGCAGTACTTC
- TRBJ2-7 - TRBV5-5 15 CASSGPLSAPYEQYF TGTGCCAGCAGCGGCCCTCTCAGCGCACCTTACGAGCAGTACTTC
few TRBJ1-1 - TRBV30 13 CAWSVQSLWGAFF TGTGCCTGGAGTGTACAATCTTTATGGGGAGCTTTCTTT
- TRBJ2-7 TRBD1 TRBV19 15 CASSERTGSSYEQYF TGTGCCAGTAGTGAAAGGACAGGAAGCTCCTACGAGCAGTACTTC
- TRBJ1-5 - TRBV30 18 CAWSLVGGAGSSNQPQHF TGTGCCTGGAGTCTGGTAGGGGGGGCCGGTTCTAGCAATCAGCCCCAGCATTTT
- TRBJ2-1 - TRBV30 14 CAWSDESSYNEQFF TGTGCCTGGAGCGACGAGAGCTCCTACAATGAGCAGTTCTTC